This entry concerns a single T cell receptor beta chain. The data derive from a study of blood T cell repertoires in COVID-19. Per the authors' pipeline: Counts of nucleated cells, estimated from reference gene primer amplification, were obtained. Assay used: immunoSEQ multiplex PCR; TCRdb lists only in-frame clones, some missing. The DNA gave D and trimming, while V, J and clone size come from that table. The sample includes around 95,000 clones, around 85% seen only once; the top ten take about 13%. The sample taken for sequencing was peripheral blood. The source of this sequence is a human donor in a cohort sampled during active COVID-19.

CDR3 DNA sequence: TGTGCCAGCAGCCCCAGTGAGGTTTCACCCCTCCACTTT. It specifies CASSPSEVSPLHF. V and J are TRBV3-1 (or the pseudogene TRBV3-2) and TRBJ1-6; D gene uncertain. There are 13 residues in the CDR3. Germline assignment: CDR1 LGHDT and CDR2 YNNKEL (reference sequence). V was trimmed by 4 bases and J by 9 bases, leaving 10 bases between them.